This entry concerns a single T cell receptor (beta chain). The target antigen is unknown. The CDR3 runs 16 residues. CDR1 is KGHDR, CDR2 SFDVKD, per germline. The junction had 11 bases not matched to a gene; V was cut back by 10 bases and J by 3 bases. This sample is part of a study of T-cell memory formation after mild COVID-19. Overall study findings and caveats: Second-wave clones that peaked on day 37 lacked confirmed SARS-CoV-2 specificity. Day 15 to 85 contracting clones showed balanced CD4/CD8; later expanders leaned CD4+.

TCRdb re-called the 5' RACE reads through MiXCR, storing one row per CDR3 protein. The sample has a few hundred thousand distinct CDR3 sequences, around 27% seen once. V and J are TRBV24-1 and TRBJ2-1; 10 bases align to TRBD2. This clonotype was sampled from an adult woman who had mild COVID-19 (a few samples of this study predate the infection). Cell type and time point are not known. Sequences were obtained from PBMCs or a T cell subset sorted from them (not recorded which). The CDR3 coding sequence is TGTGCCACGGGAACTAGCGGGGATAGCCTCTACAATGAGCAGTTCTTC. It yields the protein CATGTSGDSLYNEQFF.